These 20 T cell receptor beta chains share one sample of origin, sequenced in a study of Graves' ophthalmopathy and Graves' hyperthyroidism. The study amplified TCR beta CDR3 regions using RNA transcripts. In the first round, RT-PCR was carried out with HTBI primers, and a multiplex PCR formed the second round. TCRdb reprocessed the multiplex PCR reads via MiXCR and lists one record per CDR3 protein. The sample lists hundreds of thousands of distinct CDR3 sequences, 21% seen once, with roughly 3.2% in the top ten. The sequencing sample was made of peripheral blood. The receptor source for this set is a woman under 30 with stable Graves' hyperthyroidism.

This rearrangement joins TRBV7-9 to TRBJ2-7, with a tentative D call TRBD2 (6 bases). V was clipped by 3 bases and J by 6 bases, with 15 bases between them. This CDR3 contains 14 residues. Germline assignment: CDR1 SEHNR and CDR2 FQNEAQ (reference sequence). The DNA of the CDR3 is TGTGCCAGCAGCTTGGAGGGCTTTTTCTTCGAGCAGTACTTC. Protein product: CASSLEGFFFEQYF.

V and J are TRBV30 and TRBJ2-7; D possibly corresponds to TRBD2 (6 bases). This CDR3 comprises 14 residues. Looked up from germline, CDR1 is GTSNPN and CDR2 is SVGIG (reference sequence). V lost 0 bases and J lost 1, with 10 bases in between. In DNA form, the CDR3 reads TGTGCCTGGAGTGTGGGCAGCGGGTCCTACGAGCAGTACTTC. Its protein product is CAWSVGSGSYEQYF. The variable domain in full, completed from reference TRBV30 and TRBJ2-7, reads SQTIHQWPATLVQPVGSPLSLECTVEGTSNPNLYWYRQAAGRGLQLLFYSVGIGQISSEVPQNLSASRPQDRQFILSSKKLLLSDSGFYLCAWSVGSGSYEQYFGPGTRLTVT.

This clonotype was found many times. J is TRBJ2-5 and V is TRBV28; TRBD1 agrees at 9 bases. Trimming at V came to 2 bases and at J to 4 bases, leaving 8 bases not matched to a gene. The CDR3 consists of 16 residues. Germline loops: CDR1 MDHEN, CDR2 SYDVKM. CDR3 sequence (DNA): TGTGCCAGCAGTTTAATCATGGGACAGGGCGGAGAGACCCAGTACTTC. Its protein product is CASSLIMGQGGETQYF.

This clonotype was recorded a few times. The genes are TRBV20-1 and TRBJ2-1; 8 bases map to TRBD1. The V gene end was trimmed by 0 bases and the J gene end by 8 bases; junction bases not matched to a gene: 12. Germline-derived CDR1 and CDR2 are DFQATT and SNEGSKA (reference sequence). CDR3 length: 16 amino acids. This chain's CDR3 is CSARDWRTGRFDEQFF. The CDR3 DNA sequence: TGCAGTGCTAGAGATTGGAGGACAGGGCGGTTCGATGAGCAGTTCTTC.

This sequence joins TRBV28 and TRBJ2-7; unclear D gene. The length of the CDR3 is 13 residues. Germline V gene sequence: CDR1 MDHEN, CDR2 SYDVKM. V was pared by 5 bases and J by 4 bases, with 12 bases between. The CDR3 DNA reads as TGTGCCAGCAGTATCTCAGGTTGGTACGAGCAGTACGTC. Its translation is CASSISGWYEQYV.

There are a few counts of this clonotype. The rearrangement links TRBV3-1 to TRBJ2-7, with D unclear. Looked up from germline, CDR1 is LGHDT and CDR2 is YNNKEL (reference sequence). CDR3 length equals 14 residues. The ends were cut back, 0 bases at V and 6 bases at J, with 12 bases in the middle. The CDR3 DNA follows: TGTGCCAGCAGCCAAGATTTTAAGGGCATCGAGCAGTACTTC. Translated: CASSQDFKGIEQYF.

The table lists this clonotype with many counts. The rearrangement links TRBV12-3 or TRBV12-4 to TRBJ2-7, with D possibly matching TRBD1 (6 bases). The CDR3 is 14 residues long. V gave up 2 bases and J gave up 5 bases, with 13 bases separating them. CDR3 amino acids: CASSLSGHPHEQYF. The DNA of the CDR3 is TGTGCCAGCAGTTTATCGGGACATCCCCACGAGCAGTACTTC.

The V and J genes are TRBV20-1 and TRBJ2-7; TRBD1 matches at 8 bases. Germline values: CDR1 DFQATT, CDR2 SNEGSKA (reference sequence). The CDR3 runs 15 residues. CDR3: CSARVTGGATYEQWV. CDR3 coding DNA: TGCAGTGCTAGAGTTACAGGGGGAGCAACCTACGAGCAGTGGGTG.

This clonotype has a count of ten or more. The CDR3 nucleotides are TGTGCCAGCAGTGAAGCTGGGACAGGTTCCTACGAGCAGTACTTC. Amino acids: CASSEAGTGSYEQYF. The chain employs TRBV6-1 and TRBJ2-7; TRBD1 aligns across 8 bases. Per germline, CDR1 MNHNS and CDR2 SASEGT. This CDR3 region has 15 residues. The J segment lost 1 base and the V segment lost 0 bases, leaving 2 bases of the junction unmatched.

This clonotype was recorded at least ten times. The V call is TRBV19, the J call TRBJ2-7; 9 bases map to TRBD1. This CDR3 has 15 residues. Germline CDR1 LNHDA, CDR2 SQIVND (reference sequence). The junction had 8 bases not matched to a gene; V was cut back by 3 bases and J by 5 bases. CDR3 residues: CASSMLGQGINEQYF. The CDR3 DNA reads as TGTGCCAGTAGTATGCTTGGACAGGGGATAAACGAGCAGTACTTC.

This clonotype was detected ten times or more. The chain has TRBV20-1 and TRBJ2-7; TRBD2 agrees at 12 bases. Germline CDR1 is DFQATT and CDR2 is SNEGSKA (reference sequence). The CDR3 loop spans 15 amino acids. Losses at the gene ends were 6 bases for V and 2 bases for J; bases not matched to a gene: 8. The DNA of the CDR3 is TGCAGTGCGAGACCTAGCGGGAGGGGCGCCTACGAGCAGTACTTC. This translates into CSARPSGRGAYEQYF.

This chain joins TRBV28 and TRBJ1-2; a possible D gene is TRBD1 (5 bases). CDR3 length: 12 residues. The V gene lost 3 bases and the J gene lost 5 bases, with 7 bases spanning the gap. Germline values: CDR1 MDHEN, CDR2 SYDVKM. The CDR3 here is CASSFREYGYTF. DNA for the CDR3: TGTGCCAGCAGTTTCAGGGAGTATGGCTACACCTTC.

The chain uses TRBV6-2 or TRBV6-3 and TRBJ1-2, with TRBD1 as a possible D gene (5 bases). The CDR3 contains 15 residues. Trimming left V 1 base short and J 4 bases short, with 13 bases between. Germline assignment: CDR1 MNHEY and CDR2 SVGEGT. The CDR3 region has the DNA TGTGCCAGCAGTTACTGGGGACGGACAATCTATGGCTACACCTTC. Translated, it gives CASSYWGRTIYGYTF.

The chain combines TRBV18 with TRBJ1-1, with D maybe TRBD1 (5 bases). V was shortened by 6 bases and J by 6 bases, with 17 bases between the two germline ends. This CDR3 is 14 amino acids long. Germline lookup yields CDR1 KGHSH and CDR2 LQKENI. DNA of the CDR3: TGTGCCAGCTCGCTGTCCCGGGGGTGGGCTGAAGCTTTCTTT. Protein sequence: CASSLSRGWAEAFF.

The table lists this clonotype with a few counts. The CDR3 DNA sequence: TGTGCCAGCACCCCCAATAACGAGCAGTACTTC. It translates to CASTPNNEQYF. The V call is TRBV2, the J call TRBJ2-7; D gene uncertain. CDR1 is SNHLY and CDR2 is FYNNEI in the germline V gene. This CDR3 has 11 residues. The V end lost 7 bases, the J end lost 5 bases, and 9 bases lay between the germline ends.

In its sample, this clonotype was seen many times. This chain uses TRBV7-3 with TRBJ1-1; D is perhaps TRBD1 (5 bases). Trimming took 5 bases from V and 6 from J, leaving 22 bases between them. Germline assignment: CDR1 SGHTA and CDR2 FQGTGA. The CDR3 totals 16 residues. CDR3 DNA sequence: TGTGCCAGCAGCCTAGGACCGCGAGGGGTTTGGGCTGAAGCTTTCTTT. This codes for CASSLGPRGVWAEAFF.

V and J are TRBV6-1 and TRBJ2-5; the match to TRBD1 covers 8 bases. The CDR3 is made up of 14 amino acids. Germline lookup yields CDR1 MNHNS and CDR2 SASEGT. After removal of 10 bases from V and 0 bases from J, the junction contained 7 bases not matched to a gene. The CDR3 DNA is TGTGCCAACGGACAGGGTGGGAACCAAGAGACCCAGTACTTC. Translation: CANGQGGNQETQYF.

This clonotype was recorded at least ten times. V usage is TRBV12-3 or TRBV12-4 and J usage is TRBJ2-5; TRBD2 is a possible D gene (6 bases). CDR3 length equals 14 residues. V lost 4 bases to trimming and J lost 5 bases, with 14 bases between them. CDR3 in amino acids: CASSWGGAGETQYF. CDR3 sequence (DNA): TGTGCCAGCAGTTGGGGCGGGGCGGGGGAGACCCAGTACTTC.

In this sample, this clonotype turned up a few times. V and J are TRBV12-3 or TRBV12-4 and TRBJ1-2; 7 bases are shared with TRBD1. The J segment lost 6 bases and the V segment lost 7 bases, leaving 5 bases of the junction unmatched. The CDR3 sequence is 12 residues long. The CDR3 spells CASTLTGDGYTF. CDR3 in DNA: TGTGCCAGCACCCTTACAGGGGATGGCTACACCTTC.

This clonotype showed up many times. The CDR3 DNA reads TGTGCCAGCAGCAGGGACTCCTTCTCCTACGAGCAGTACTTC. This translates into CASSRDSFSYEQYF. V gene TRBV6-5 combines with J gene TRBJ2-7, with a possible D match to TRBD2 (6 bases). The CDR3 extends over 14 amino acids. CDR1 MNHEY and CDR2 SVGAGI come from the germline V gene. Trimming took 6 bases from V and 0 from J, leaving 12 bases between them.